A selection of T cell receptor beta chains follows, all from one sample in a study of graft-versus-host responses after intestinal transplantation. Their recognized antigens are unknown. Assay used: immunoSEQ multiplex PCR; TCRdb lists only in-frame clones, some missing. This table has approximately 90,000 clones, 88% appearing once. The starting material was unstimulated CD4+ T cells sorted from spleen or lymph node cells, obtained before transplant. Every receptor here comes from a human donor who was the organ donor for an intestinal transplant. Each CDR3 is given with its conserved first and last residue. The D gene is left open where the match is weak. Size is stated for part of the rows, as once, few or many counts, or as a class when the clone is expanded.

V gene,J gene,D gene,clone size,CDR3 protein,CDR3 DNA
TRBV18,TRBJ2-7,NA,NA,CASSPLPSVTYEQYF,TGTGCCAGCTCACCACTCCCTAGCGTGACCTACGAGCAGTACTTC
TRBV2,TRBJ2-6,NA,NA,CATREGSGANVLTF,TGTGCCACCAGAGAGGGATCTGGGGCCAACGTCCTGACTTTC
TRBV7-3,TRBJ2-1,TRBD2,NA,CASSLDRLSGSLYNEQFF,TGTGCCAGCAGCTTAGACCGTCTTAGCGGGAGTCTTTACAATGAGCAGTTCTTC
TRBV28,TRBJ2-1,TRBD2,NA,CASSLLSSGRFYEQFF,TGTGCCAGCAGCTTACTTTCTAGCGGGAGGTTCTATGAGCAGTTCTTC
TRBV27,TRBJ2-7,TRBD1,few,CASRGQGGHEQYF,TGTGCCAGCAGGGGACAGGGAGGCCACGAGCAGTACTTC
TRBV6-1,TRBJ2-3,TRBD2,NA,CASSEPGLAGDTQYF,TGTGCCAGCAGTGAACCGGGACTAGCGGGAGATACGCAGTATTTT
TRBV10-3,TRBJ2-2,NA,NA,CATSSPNRETGELFF,TGTGCCACCAGTTCCCCCAATCGGGAAACCGGGGAGCTGTTTTTT
TRBV6-1,TRBJ2-7,TRBD1,NA,CASSNRQGGSYEQYF,TGTGCCAGCAGCAATCGACAGGGTGGGTCCTACGAGCAGTACTTC
TRBV7-3,TRBJ1-1,NA,NA,CASSSGGANTEAFF,TGTGCCAGCAGCTCCGGGGGGGCGAACACTGAAGCTTTCTTT
TRBV2,TRBJ2-3,NA,NA,CASSLHLPGATVGTDTQYF,TGTGCCAGCAGCCTCCATCTACCGGGAGCTACCGTGGGCACAGATACGCAGTATTTT
TRBV5-1,TRBJ2-3,TRBD2,NA,CASSLFASGGTDTQYF,TGCGCCAGCAGCTTGTTTGCTAGCGGGGGCACAGATACGCAGTATTTT
TRBV6-5,TRBJ2-5,TRBD2,NA,CASSYSASGGQETQYF,TGTGCCAGCAGTTACTCGGCTAGCGGGGGACAAGAGACCCAGTACTTC
TRBV7-2,TRBJ1-5,NA,NA,CASSRTANSNQPQHF,TGTGCCAGCAGCCGGACAGCAAATAGCAATCAGCCCCAGCATTTT
TRBV5-1,TRBJ2-2,TRBD1,once,CASSFVKGAAGELFF,TGCGCCAGCAGCTTTGTGAAGGGGGCGGCCGGGGAGCTGTTTTTT
TRBV30,TRBJ1-6,NA,NA,CAWGTGSNSPLHF,TGTGCCTGGGGAACAGGATCTAATTCACCCCTCCACTTT
TRBV5-6,TRBJ2-5,NA,NA,CASSLFLGEETQYF,TGTGCCAGCAGCTTGTTCTTGGGAGAAGAGACCCAGTACTTC
TRBV18,TRBJ2-2,TRBD2,NA,CASSTNTLSGGRNTGELFF,TGTGCCAGCTCCACCAATACCCTTAGCGGGGGCCGGAACACCGGGGAGCTGTTTTTT
TRBV5-1,TRBJ1-1,NA,NA,CASSLGRGNTEAFF,TGCGCCAGCAGCTTGGGGCGGGGGAACACTGAAGCTTTCTTT
TRBV7-3,TRBJ2-3,TRBD2,NA,CASSLTPGGPGDTQYF,TGTGCCAGCAGCTTAACCCCGGGGGGGCCCGGAGATACGCAGTATTTT
TRBV7-2,TRBJ1-5,TRBD1,once,CASAIRQGEGQPQHF,TGTGCCAGCGCAATTAGACAGGGGGAAGGGCAGCCCCAGCATTTT
TRBV6-5,TRBJ2-7,TRBD2,NA,CASKPLRRGNYEQYF,TGTGCCAGCAAACCCCTCCGGCGGGGGAATTACGAGCAGTACTTC
TRBV9,TRBJ1-2,NA,NA,CASSQNTGFGGYTF,TGTGCCAGCAGCCAAAATACAGGGTTCGGTGGCTACACCTTC
TRBV7-6,TRBJ1-2,TRBD1,NA,CASSSWGQGAGGYTF,TGTGCCAGCAGCTCCTGGGGACAGGGGGCAGGTGGCTACACCTTC
TRBV11-3,TRBJ2-1,TRBD1,NA,CASSPRGQRYSYNEQFF,TGTGCCAGCAGCCCGAGGGGACAGCGGTACTCCTACAATGAGCAGTTCTTC
TRBV7-3,TRBJ2-1,TRBD2,NA,CASSTSGRAPNEQFF,TGTGCCAGCAGTACAAGCGGGAGGGCCCCCAATGAGCAGTTCTTC
TRBV6-5,TRBJ1-5,TRBD1,NA,CASSGDRGGQPQHF,TGTGCCAGCAGTGGAGACAGGGGTGGCCAGCCCCAGCATTTT
TRBV11-3,TRBJ2-7,NA,NA,CASSLGPRDNSYEQYF,TGTGCCAGCAGCTTAGGCCCCCGGGACAACTCCTACGAGCAGTACTTC
TRBV28,TRBJ1-1,NA,NA,CASSRFVREAFF,TGTGCCAGCAGCCGCTTTGTCCGGGAAGCTTTCTTT
TRBV2,TRBJ2-7,TRBD2,NA,CAGGQTSGGYEQYF,TGTGCCGGGGGGCAAACTAGCGGGGGGTACGAGCAGTACTTC
TRBV2,TRBJ2-7,TRBD2,NA,CASSDRGLVSSEQYF,TGTGCCAGCAGTGATAGGGGACTAGTATCATCCGAGCAGTACTTC
TRBV5-1,TRBJ2-5,TRBD1,NA,CASSLARDRETQYF,TGCGCCAGCAGCTTGGCAAGGGACAGGGAGACCCAGTACTTC
TRBV6-5,TRBJ2-7,NA,few,CASRGRDEQYF,TGTGCCAGCAGGGGCCGTGACGAGCAGTACTTC
TRBV7-2,TRBJ2-7,NA,NA,CASSFYRGTEDEQYF,TGTGCCAGCAGCTTCTACCGGGGAACTGAGGACGAGCAGTACTTC
TRBV5-1,TRBJ2-1,TRBD2,NA,CASSLAQTSGAYNEQFF,TGCGCCAGCAGCTTGGCGCAGACTAGCGGGGCTTACAATGAGCAGTTCTTC
TRBV7-2,TRBJ2-3,NA,NA,CASSLVLRADTQYF,TGTGCCAGCAGCTTAGTTTTGCGCGCCGATACGCAGTATTTT
TRBV28,TRBJ2-2,TRBD2,NA,CASSLGGANTGELFF,TGTGCCAGCAGCCTCGGGGGGGCTAACACCGGGGAGCTGTTTTTT
TRBV28,TRBJ2-2,NA,NA,CASSLLAGHTGELFF,TGTGCCAGCAGTTTATTGGCGGGGCACACCGGGGAGCTGTTTTTT
TRBV28,TRBJ1-3,NA,NA,CASSSSGSTIYF,TGTGCCAGCTCTAGCTCTGGAAGCACCATATATTTT
TRBV25-1,TRBJ1-1,NA,NA,CASSESQKMNTEAFF,TGTGCCAGCAGTGAATCACAGAAGATGAACACTGAAGCTTTCTTT
TRBV6-1,TRBJ2-7,NA,NA,CASSEMAGSYEQYF,TGTGCCAGCAGTGAAATGGCAGGGTCCTACGAGCAGTACTTC
TRBV10-3,TRBJ2-5,NA,once,CAISESIGGPETQYF,TGTGCCATCAGTGAGTCGATCGGGGGGCCGGAGACCCAGTACTTC
TRBV28,TRBJ2-7,TRBD1,NA,CASSWGRGQGIYEQYF,TGTGCCAGCAGCTGGGGCCGGGGACAGGGGATATACGAGCAGTACTTC
TRBV27,TRBJ2-7,TRBD2,NA,CASGLRGGVPYEQYF,TGTGCCAGCGGGCTCCGGGGGGGGGTTCCCTACGAGCAGTACTTC
TRBV27,TRBJ2-5,NA,NA,CASSQGETQYF,TGTGCCAGCAGTCAGGGGGAGACCCAGTACTTC
TRBV15,TRBJ1-1,NA,NA,CATSTQWNTEAFF,TGTGCCACCAGCACTCAGTGGAACACTGAAGCTTTCTTT
TRBV27,TRBJ2-3,NA,NA,CASSLRSPEDTQYF,TGTGCCAGCAGTTTACGCAGTCCGGAGGATACGCAGTATTTT
TRBV19,TRBJ1-1,TRBD1,once,CASKRVAGGNTEAFF,TGTGCCAGTAAGCGGGTCGCAGGGGGCAACACTGAAGCTTTCTTT
TRBV5-1,TRBJ1-1,NA,NA,CASSGGTGMNTEAFF,TGCGCCAGCAGCGGGGGGACGGGGATGAACACTGAAGCTTTCTTT
TRBV9,TRBJ2-3,NA,NA,CASSVTPRTTDTQYF,TGTGCCAGCAGCGTAACTCCTAGAACCACAGATACGCAGTATTTT